This TCR beta chain was found in a study of blood T cell repertoires in COVID-19. About the study: The United States, Italy and Spain provided the acute and convalescent COVID-19 samples. From T cells, B-cell-depleted T cells, or PBMCs came the material, which was cDNA or gDNA.

The CDR3 covers 12 residues. The ends were cut back, 4 bases at V and 4 bases at J, with 10 bases in the middle. Looked up from germline, CDR1 is SQVTM and CDR2 is ANQGSEA. In the authors' methods: Scientists estimated how many nucleated cells there were by amplifying reference gene primers. Only in-frame clones appear in the TCRdb table, and some are missing; sequencing was by immunoSEQ multiplex PCR. For V, J and clone size, that table is used; D and trimming come from the DNA. Of over 100,000 clones in the sample, about 80% were seen once. Material: peripheral blood. The chain couples TRBV29-1 to TRBJ1-2; D gene ambiguous. The receptor comes from a woman aged 45-65 years with acute or convalescent COVID-19. DNA for the CDR3: TGCAGCGTTGTAGGCACAGTCTATGGCTACACCTTC. Its translation is CSVVGTVYGYTF. Full variable domain (rest looked up from reference TRBV29-1 and TRBJ1-2): SAVISQKPSRDICQRGTSLTIQCQVDSQVTMMFWYRQQPGQSLTLIATANQGSEATYESGFVIDKFPISRPNLTFSTLTVSNMSPEDSSIYLCSVVGTVYGYTFGSGTRLTVV.